This T cell receptor beta chain was obtained from a study of T cell repertoires in cytomegalovirus infection. Study background: Public TCR beta signatures were indicative of both CMV infection and a matching HLA type.

In this sample, this clonotype turned up a few times. Its specificity is not known. TCRdb redid the calling of the reads with MiXCR, one entry per CDR3 protein. The sample lists fewer than 250,000 distinct CDR3 sequences, 9% to 15% occurring once. Overall study results and limits: HLA-C-restricted CMV clonotypes gave the most frequent clonotype in two of eight donors. Frequencies of public TCR beta families were cumulated, and this identified carriers of CMV plus the relevant HLA.

What was sequenced was PBMCs. The source is a human donor in good health (CMV status not recorded). Some clones in this sample may be carry-over from other donors' samples.

DNA of the CDR3: TGCAGCGTTGGGGCTAGCGGGGGGGGATACAATGAGCAGTTCTTC. This codes for CSVGASGGGYNEQFF. J is TRBJ2-1 and V is TRBV29-1; 12 bases align to TRBD2. The CDR3 has 15 residues. Germline assignment: CDR1 SQVTM and CDR2 ANQGSEA. V lost 4 bases to trimming and J lost 4 bases; unmatched junction nucleotides: 5.